Following are 21 T cell receptor beta chains from one sample sequenced in a study of shared clonotypes between healthy human individuals. TCRdb's table, derived via immunoSEQ multiplex PCR, lists solely in-frame clones and lacks some. In the table there are around 750,000 clones, around 74% of which are singletons. Sample: memory CD4+ T cells sorted from blood. The subset is: CD45RA-negative fraction. These TCRs come from a woman aged 30 to 39 in good health.

Comments on this clone: Other nucleotide sequences from this sample produce the same CDR3. The chain joins TRBV18 to TRBJ1-1; D gene unclear. CDR1 is KGHSH, CDR2 LQKENI, per germline. V lost 3 bases and J lost 1, with 6 bases in between. This CDR3 has 13 amino acids. Here the CDR3 DNA reads TGTGCCAGCTCACCTACAGCGAACACTGAAGCTTTCTTT. Protein product: CASSPTANTEAFF.

This clone was detected a few times. The V call is TRBV28, the J call TRBJ2-2, with TRBD2 identical over 8 bases. Unmatched junction bases numbered 7, after V lost 7 bases and J lost 3 bases. The CDR3 totals 15 residues. Germline CDR1 MDHEN, CDR2 SYDVKM. The CDR3 coding sequence is TGTGCCAGCATCTCGGGAGGGCGCTACACCGGGGAGCTGTTTTTT. This encodes CASISGGRYTGELFF. Filled out from reference TRBV28 and TRBJ2-2, the complete variable domain reads DVKVTQSSRYLVKRTGEKVFLECVQDMDHENMFWYRQDPGLGLRLIYFSYDVKMKEKGDIPEGYSVSREKKERFSLILESASTNQTSMYLCASISGGRYTGELFFGEGSRLTVL.

The chain employs TRBV28 and TRBJ2-7; 10 bases map to TRBD1. V dropped 7 bases and J dropped 4; count of bases not matched to a gene: 4. Germline CDR1 and CDR2: MDHEN and SYDVKM. This CDR3 spans 13 amino acids. The DNA for the CDR3 is TGTGCCAGCACATCGGGACAGGGGTACGAGCAGTACTTC. Its translation is CASTSGQGYEQYF.

This rearrangement joins TRBV30 to TRBJ2-2, with D maybe TRBD1 (5 bases). Looked up from germline, CDR1 is GTSNPN and CDR2 is SVGIG (reference sequence). V was trimmed by 3 bases and J by 2 bases, leaving 13 bases between them. This CDR3 region has 15 residues. In DNA, the CDR3 is TGTGCCTGGAGGCGTCGACAGACCAACACCGGGGAGCTGTTTTTT. It is translated as CAWRRRQTNTGELFF.

The chain carries TRBV10-3 and TRBJ2-2; TRBD1 matches 10 bases. The junction had 1 base not matched to a gene; V was cut back by 2 bases and J by 4 bases. There are 15 residues in the CDR3. The germline V gene has CDR1 ENHRY and CDR2 SYGVKD. CDR3 protein: CAISEDRGLTGELFF. The CDR3 coding sequence is TGTGCCATCAGTGAGGACAGGGGGCTCACCGGGGAGCTGTTTTTT.

The rearrangement links TRBV15 to TRBJ1-1, with unresolved D. The germline gives CDR1 LNHNV, CDR2 YYDKDF (reference sequence). The CDR3 has 15 residues. V dropped 0 bases and J dropped 6 bases, with 14 bases sitting between them. The CDR3 bases are TGTGCCACCAGCAGAGATCGGTCGGTGACCTCTGAAGCTTTCTTT. Amino acid sequence: CATSRDRSVTSEAFF.

The gene calls are TRBV2 and TRBJ2-7; D perhaps matches TRBD2 (6 bases). Germline CDR1 reads SNHLY; CDR2 reads FYNNEI. With 4 bases removed from V and 2 bases from J, the gap between germline ends came to 12 bases. The CDR3 loop spans 14 amino acids. CDR3: CASSAQRAAYEQYF. The CDR3 bases are TGTGCCAGCAGTGCCCAGCGGGCCGCCTACGAGCAGTACTTC.

This chain uses TRBV5-1 with TRBJ2-7, with D maybe TRBD1 (6 bases). There are 14 residues in the CDR3. V was cut by 4 bases and J by 3 bases, with 14 bases left in between. CDR1 and CDR2 (germline): SGHRS, YFSETQ. CDR3 in amino acids: CASSTGTLGYEQYF. CDR3 in DNA: TGCGCCAGCAGCACAGGGACCCTCGGCTACGAGCAGTACTTC. Filled out from reference TRBV5-1 and TRBJ2-7, the complete variable domain reads KAGVTQTPRYLIKTRGQQVTLSCSPISGHRSVSWYQQTPGQGLQFLFEYFSETQRNKGNFPGRFSGRQFSNSRSEMNVSTLELGDSALYLCASSTGTLGYEQYFGPGTRLTVT.

The chain couples TRBV9 to TRBJ2-1; a weak D match, TRBD2 (6 bases). Trimming cost V 4 bases and J 1 base, with 15 bases left between them. This CDR3 is built from 16 residues. The germline gives CDR1 SGDLS, CDR2 YYNGEE. For the CDR3, the DNA is TGTGCCAGCAGCCCCTCGACGGGGGTTTCCTACAATGAGCAGTTCTTC. It codes for CASSPSTGVSYNEQFF.

The chain employs TRBV7-3 and TRBJ2-1; 11 nucleotides match TRBD2. The CDR3 runs 15 residues. After removal of 4 bases from V and 3 bases from J, the junction contained 2 bases not matched to a gene. Looked up from germline, CDR1 is SGHTA and CDR2 is FQGTGA. The CDR3 region has the DNA TGTGCCAGCAGCTCGACTAGCGGGGTCTACAATGAGCAGTTCTTC. Encoded protein: CASSSTSGVYNEQFF.

The rearrangement joins TRBV27 to TRBJ2-2, with a tentative D call TRBD2 (6 bases). The CDR3 runs to 13 residues. Between the trimmed V and J ends, which lost 7 bases and 6 bases, there was a span of 12 bases. Germline CDR1 and CDR2: MNHEY and SMNVEV (reference sequence). The CDR3 DNA reads as TGTGCCAGCACGACGGGAGAGGCCGGGGAGCTGTTTTTT. Its translation: CASTTGEAGELFF.

This clone was seen ten or more times. This rearrangement joins TRBV27 to TRBJ2-5, with TRBD1 matching over 9 bases. CDR1 is MNHEY, CDR2 SMNVEV, per germline (reference sequence). The CDR3 consists of 15 residues. With 4 bases clipped from V and 5 bases from J, the junction kept 8 bases outside the gene matches. CDR3 nucleotide sequence: TGTGCCAGCAGTTGGTCGACAGGGGGAAGGGAGACCCAGTACTTC. The encoded protein is CASSWSTGGRETQYF.

The gene calls are TRBV4-1 and TRBJ1-2; 7 bases match TRBD1. This CDR3 contains 14 residues. Losses at the gene ends were 0 bases for V and 4 bases for J; bases not matched to a gene: 2. Germline loops: CDR1 MGHRA, CDR2 YSYEKL. CDR3 in amino acids: CASSQDRDSYGYTF. DNA of the CDR3: TGCGCCAGCAGCCAAGATCGGGACAGCTATGGCTACACCTTC.

This chain links TRBV9 with TRBJ2-3, with no clear D. The CDR3 is 13 residues long. V shed 7 bases and J shed 6 bases, with 15 bases lying between them. The germline V gene encodes CDR1 SGDLS and CDR2 YYNGEE. For the CDR3, the DNA is TGTGCCAGCGCCCGTAACGGGTTGGATACGCAGTATTTT. This encodes CASARNGLDTQYF.

For this clone: This same CDR3 is encoded by further DNA sequences in the sample. The chain has TRBV6-1 and TRBJ2-7; 9 bases are a match to TRBD1. CDR1 is MNHNS, CDR2 SASEGT, per germline. The CDR3 consists of 13 residues. Trimming removed 7 bases from V and 3 bases from J; junction bases left unmatched: 4. This CDR3 is CASTGQGGYEQYF. CDR3 DNA: TGTGCCAGCACGGGACAGGGTGGCTACGAGCAGTACTTC.

This chain joins TRBV5-1 and TRBJ2-1; 9 bases are a match to TRBD2. The CDR3 loop spans 19 amino acids. From germline, CDR1 is SGHRS and CDR2 YFSETQ. With V trimmed by 0 bases and J by 1 base, 11 bases remained unmatched. The CDR3 DNA reads as TGCGCCAGCAGCTTGGTAGTAGCGGGAGAAATATGGTCCTACAATGAGCAGTTCTTC. Translating gives CASSLVVAGEIWSYNEQFF.

The chain employs TRBV5-4 and TRBJ2-1, with 10 bases matching TRBD2. The CDR3 consists of 16 residues. CDR1 is SGHNT and CDR2 is YYREEE in the germline V gene (reference sequence). The junction had 5 bases not matched to a gene; V was cut back by 5 bases and J by 0 bases. The CDR3 nucleotides are TGTGCCAGCAGTCGTAGCGGGGGGAGCTCCTACAATGAGCAGTTCTTC. It encodes CASSRSGGSSYNEQFF. Full variable domain (rest looked up from reference TRBV5-4 and TRBJ2-1): ETGVTQSPTHLIKTRGQQVTLRCSSQSGHNTVSWYQQALGQGPQFIFQYYREEENGRGNFPPRFSGLQFPNYSSELNVNALELDDSALYLCASSRSGGSSYNEQFFGPGTRLTVL.

V gene TRBV7-2 combines with J gene TRBJ1-4; D unresolved. Looked up from germline, CDR1 is SGHTA and CDR2 is FQGNSA. The CDR3 is 17 residues long. Trimming cost V 3 bases and J 0 bases, with 14 bases left between them. The CDR3 region is CASSFSLRMTTNEKLFF. The CDR3 DNA follows: TGTGCCAGCAGCTTCTCACTCAGGATGACAACTAATGAAAAACTGTTTTTT. Full variable domain (rest looked up from reference TRBV7-2 and TRBJ1-4): GAGVSQSPSNKVTEKGKDVELRCDPISGHTALYWYRQSLGQGLEFLIYFQGNSAPDKSGLPSDRFSAERTGGSVSTLTIQRTQQEDSAVYLCASSFSLRMTTNEKLFFGSGTQLSVL.

The chain carries TRBV28 and TRBJ1-3; D may be TRBD1 (5 bases). The CDR3 has 14 amino acids. V was shortened by 7 bases and J by 8 bases, with 18 bases between the two germline ends. Germline V lookup: CDR1 MDHEN, CDR2 SYDVKM. CDR3 sequence reads: CASKIQAGVHTIYF. In nucleotides, the CDR3 is TGTGCCAGCAAAATTCAAGCGGGGGTTCACACCATATATTTT.

The rearrangement uses TRBV7-2 and TRBJ2-7; 7 nucleotides align to TRBD1. CDR1 SGHTA and CDR2 FQGNSA come from the germline V gene. The CDR3 extends over 13 amino acids. Trimming cost V 5 bases and J 6 bases; bases outside gene matches: 7. The DNA for the CDR3 is TGTGCCAGCAGCCGCGACAGGGCAGGCGAGCAGTACTTC. Translated: CASSRDRAGEQYF.

There are many counts of this clone. The same CDR3 also results from other DNA sequences found in this sample. J is TRBJ2-2 and V is TRBV5-1; TRBD1 aligns across 11 bases. CDR1 and CDR2 (germline): SGHRS, YFSETQ. The CDR3 has 15 residues. Trimming took 5 bases from V and 4 from J; bases not matched to a gene: 4. CDR3 coding DNA: TGCGCCAGCAGTTCCGGGACAGGGGGCACCGGGGAGCTGTTTTTT. Translation: CASSSGTGGTGELFF.